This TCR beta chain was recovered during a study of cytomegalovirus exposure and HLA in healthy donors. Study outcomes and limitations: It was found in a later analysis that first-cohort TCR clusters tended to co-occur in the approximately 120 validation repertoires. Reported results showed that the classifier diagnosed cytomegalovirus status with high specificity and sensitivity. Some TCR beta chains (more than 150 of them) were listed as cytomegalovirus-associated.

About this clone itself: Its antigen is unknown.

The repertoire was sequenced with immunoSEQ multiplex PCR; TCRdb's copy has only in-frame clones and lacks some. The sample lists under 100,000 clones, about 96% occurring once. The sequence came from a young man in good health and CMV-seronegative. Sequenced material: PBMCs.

CDR3 DNA sequence: TGTGCCAGTAGTATTCGCGGGGGGCTAGAGCCCCAGCATTTT. Protein product: CASSIRGGLEPQHF. The chain combines TRBV19 with TRBJ1-5; maybe TRBD1 (6 bases). Per the germline V gene, CDR1 is LNHDA and CDR2 is SQIVND (reference sequence). The CDR3 runs 14 residues. V lost 3 bases to trimming and J lost 8 bases, with 14 bases between them. The full variable domain, its missing parts supplied by reference TRBV19 and TRBJ1-5, is DGGITQSPKYLFRKEGQNVTLSCEQNLNHDAMYWYRQDPGQGLRLIYYSQIVNDFQKGDIAEGYSVSREKKESFPLTVTSAQKNPTAFYLCASSIRGGLEPQHFGDGTRLSIL.